This T cell receptor (beta chain) was identified in a study of T cell repertoires in ileal Crohn's disease. About the study: Postoperative therapy was given to about half: roughly 11 thiopurines, about 20 anti-TNF agents. At postoperative colonoscopy, neoterminal ileum biopsies were taken as M6. Study observations and caveats: Endoscopic recurrence occurred in every patient whose clonality exceeded 26.8%.

TCRB immunosequencing input was roughly 500 nanograms of biopsy DNA per sample. Using immunoSEQ multiplex PCR, the repertoire was profiled, and TCRdb retains in-frame clones only, with some absent. The sample shows over 4,500 clones, roughly four fifths of them seen only once. Stated time point: neoterminal ileum biopsy at postoperative endoscopy, about 6 months after surgery. On this clone itself: Antigen unknown.

V lost 2 bases and J lost 1; bases outside the gene matches: 3. Germline CDR1 and CDR2: MNHEY and SMNVEV (reference sequence). This CDR3 is built from 15 residues. The TCR comes from an adult with Crohn's disease. This chain uses TRBV27 with TRBJ2-3; 7 bases align to TRBD1. Sequencing was done on a sample of ileal tissue. The CDR3 loop reads CASSLKGAGTDTQYF. The CDR3 bases are TGTGCCAGCAGTTTAAAGGGGGCCGGCACAGATACGCAGTATTTT.